The 3 T cell receptor beta chains below all came from one sample that was sequenced in a study of blood T cell repertoires in COVID-19. TCRdb's table, derived via immunoSEQ multiplex PCR, lists solely in-frame clones and lacks some. Of 85,000 to 100,000 clones listed, over 75% are singletons. The sequenced sample consisted of peripheral blood. These receptors were collected from a man between 60 and 75 years old with acute or convalescent COVID-19.

The chain is built from TRBV6-6 and TRBJ1-2, with D possibly TRBD1 on 5 matching bases. V was shortened by 0 bases and J by 9 bases, with 20 bases between the two germline ends. There are 16 residues in the CDR3. Germline V lookup: CDR1 MNHNY, CDR2 SVGAGI (reference sequence). DNA of the CDR3: TGTGCCAGCAGTTACTCCAACGGCGGTAGGGGTGACAGCTACACCTTC. It yields the protein CASSYSNGGRGDSYTF.

The rearrangement links TRBV2 to TRBJ2-5; D remains ambiguous. The germline V gene encodes CDR1 SNHLY and CDR2 FYNNEI. The CDR3 has 13 residues. V shed 5 bases and J shed 0 bases, with 7 bases lying between them. CDR3 sequence reads: CASSIEYQETQYF. CDR3 DNA sequence: TGTGCCAGCAGTATCGAGTACCAAGAGACCCAGTACTTC.

This chain uses TRBV6-5 with TRBJ2-7, with 10 positions matching TRBD1. From germline, CDR1 is MNHEY and CDR2 SVGAGI. The ends lost 8 bases at V and 2 bases at J; junction bases unmatched: 9. The CDR3 has 15 residues. The CDR3 nucleotides read TGTGCCAGCTCCCGAACCGGGACAGGGGCCTACGAGCAGTACTTC. Translated, it gives CASSRTGTGAYEQYF.